This TCR beta chain is drawn from a study of blood T cells in healthy people across ages. Overall study findings and caveats: Because sorting was not performed, PBMCs prevented conclusive naive versus antigen-experienced comparison. Unknown CMV status may confound age-related changes in expanded clones.

This CDR3 region has 14 residues. The V end was cut by 5 bases, the J end by 1 base, with 11 bases between. CDR1 is SGHTA, CDR2 FQGNSA, per germline. This clonotype was recorded a few times. The antigen is unknown. A second PCR of about 6 to 12 cycles used a sample-barcoded 5' primer and a J-beta primer mix. Via MiXCR, TCRdb re-called the 5' RACE reads, giving one row per CDR3 protein. The repertoire has hundreds of thousands of distinct CDR3 sequences, approximately 30% of them found once; the top ten carry approximately 15%. The chain employs TRBV7-2 and TRBJ1-1, with a weak D call TRBD1 (6 bases). The sequence came from a woman of 80 years or more in good health. Sequencing was performed on blood. The CDR3: CASSHDRQNTEAFF. CDR3 DNA: TGTGCCAGCAGCCACGACAGGCAGAACACTGAAGCTTTCTTT.